A single sample gave rise to the 9 T cell receptor beta chains below, sequenced in a study of somatic mutations in cytotoxic T cells in rheumatoid arthritis. The method was immunoSEQ multiplex PCR; TCRdb's version includes in-frame clones alone and lacks a portion of them. The data hold approximately 18,000 clones, with about 74% observed a single time. Sequencing was performed on CD8+ T cells sorted from blood. All receptors come from an adult with rheumatoid arthritis.

The genes are TRBV30 and TRBJ1-1; weak D call: TRBD1 (6 bases). Germline V gives CDR1 GTSNPN, CDR2 SVGIG (reference sequence). V was clipped by 4 bases and J by 4 bases, with 10 bases between them. The CDR3 is 12 residues long. The CDR3: CAWKTDSTEAFF. Written as DNA, the CDR3 is TGTGCCTGGAAAACGGACAGCACTGAAGCTTTCTTT. The full variable domain, with the rest looked up from reference TRBV30 and TRBJ1-1, is SQTIHQWPATLVQPVGSPLSLECTVEGTSNPNLYWYRQAAGRGLQLLFYSVGIGQISSEVPQNLSASRPQDRQFILSSKKLLLSDSGFYLCAWKTDSTEAFFGQGTRLTVV.

The chain has TRBV11-2 and TRBJ1-6, with 8 nucleotides matching TRBD1. The V segment lost 4 bases and the J segment 8 bases; nucleotides outside the gene matches: 4. The germline V gene has CDR1 SGHAT and CDR2 FQNNGV. The CDR3 has 14 amino acids. The CDR3 protein is CASSSDRAYSPLHF. DNA of the CDR3: TGTGCCAGCAGCTCGGACAGGGCGTATTCACCCCTCCACTTT. The full variable domain, its missing parts supplied by reference TRBV11-2 and TRBJ1-6, is EAGVAQSPRYKIIEKRQSVAFWCNPISGHATLYWYQQILGQGPKLLIQFQNNGVVDDSQLPKDRFSAERLKGVDSTLKIQPAKLEDSAVYLCASSSDRAYSPLHFGNGTRLTVT.

The rearrangement joins TRBV19 to TRBJ1-1; maybe TRBD1 (5 bases). The CDR3 contains 14 residues. Trimming stripped 5 bases from V and 6 bases from J, with 16 bases between. Germline values: CDR1 LNHDA, CDR2 SQIVND (reference sequence). CDR3 in amino acids: CASSAVSGRAEAFF. In DNA form, the CDR3 reads TGTGCCAGTAGTGCTGTATCAGGGAGGGCTGAAGCTTTCTTT.

The chain is built from TRBV6-5 and TRBJ2-1, with 7 nucleotides matching TRBD1. Germline assignment: CDR1 MNHEY and CDR2 SVGAGI. The CDR3 loop spans 13 amino acids. J was trimmed by 6 bases and V by 10 bases; bases with no gene match: 9. The CDR3 DNA sequence: TGTGCCACGCTTACATCAGGGGGCAATGAGCAGTTCTTC. This encodes CATLTSGGNEQFF.

V usage is TRBV9 and J usage is TRBJ2-7; TRBD2 matches at 7 bases. The CDR3 length is 14 residues. Trimming at V came to 4 bases and at J to 3 bases, leaving 7 bases not matched to a gene. The germline CDR1 and CDR2 sequences are SGDLS and YYNGEE. Here the CDR3 reads CASSPSGIIYEQYF. The DNA of the CDR3 is TGTGCCAGCAGCCCTAGCGGTATTATCTACGAGCAGTACTTC.

V and J are TRBV7-3 and TRBJ2-3, with D uncertain. CDR1 and CDR2 from the germline V gene are SGHTA and FQGTGA. There are 11 residues in the CDR3. V was clipped by 4 bases and J by 7 bases, with 6 bases between them. The CDR3 loop reads CASSYGNTQYF. CDR3 DNA: TGTGCCAGCAGCTATGGGAATACGCAGTATTTT.

The CDR3 protein is CASTPGPENLEQYF. CDR3 nucleotides: TGTGCCAGCACCCCGGGCCCGGAGAATCTGGAGCAGTACTTC. The chain joins TRBV16 to TRBJ2-7; D unclear. The CDR3 has 14 residues. The ends were cut back, 7 bases at V and 7 bases at J, with 20 bases in the middle. CDR1 is KGHSY and CDR2 is FQNENV in the germline V gene.

This chain uses TRBV30 with TRBJ2-3; 7 bases line up with TRBD2. CDR3 length: 13 amino acids. CDR1 is GTSNPN and CDR2 is SVGIG in the germline V gene (reference sequence). Germline trimming cut 4 bases from V and 1 base from J; bases unmatched to any gene: 2. The CDR3 coding sequence is TGTGCCTGGACTAGCGGCGGCACAGATACGCAGTATTTT. Translating gives CAWTSGGTDTQYF. Variable domain in full (rest from reference TRBV30 and TRBJ2-3): SQTIHQWPATLVQPVGSPLSLECTVEGTSNPNLYWYRQAAGRGLQLLFYSVGIGQISSEVPQNLSASRPQDRQFILSSKKLLLSDSGFYLCAWTSGGTDTQYFGPGTRLTVL.

V gene TRBV5-4 combines with J gene TRBJ2-5, with a possible D match to TRBD2 (5 bases). The germline gives CDR1 SGHNT, CDR2 YYREEE (reference sequence). CDR3 size: 12 residues. Trimming cost V 6 bases and J 5 bases, with 11 bases left between them. As DNA, the CDR3 is TGTGCCAGCACAAGGGAGCTGGAGACCCAGTACTTC. Amino acids: CASTRELETQYF.